A selection of T cell receptor beta chains follows, all from one sample in a study of beta chain features in type 1 diabetes. TCRdb's copy holds only in-frame clones and misses some; the assay was immunoSEQ multiplex PCR. The table shows under 450,000 clones, with roughly 14% occurring only once. The sequencing sample was made of naive CD4+ T cells from blood. The receptors shown here come from a man younger than 45 in good health. The CDR3 runs from the conserved cysteine through the conserved F or W. The D gene is left open where the match is weak. Only some rows state a clone size, as once, few, many or a class for expanded clones.

D	J	size	V	length	DNA	CDR3
.	TRBJ2-5	.	TRBV15	16	TGTGCCACCAGCAGAGTGGTTGGAGACCCTCGGGAGACCCAGTACTTC	CATSRVVGDPRETQYF
.	TRBJ1-1	.	TRBV5-1	14	TGCGCCAGCAGCTTCTCGGGGGCCGGCACTGAAGCTTTCTTT	CASSFSGAGTEAFF
.	TRBJ2-1	.	TRBV14	16	TGTGCCAGCAGCCAGTCCGGGGGCAGCTCCTACAATGAGCAGTTCTTC	CASSQSGGSSYNEQFF
.	TRBJ1-1	few	TRBV10-3	13	TGTGCCATCAAGGGGACCCAGGACACTGAAGCTTTCTTT	CAIKGTQDTEAFF
.	TRBJ1-1	few	TRBV7-6	12	TGTGCCAGCAGCCAATCTAACACTGAAGCTTTCTTT	CASSQSNTEAFF
TRBD2	TRBJ2-3	.	TRBV4-3	18	TGCGCCAGCAGCCGTGGACTAGCGGGAGGCGGCGGCACAGATACGCAGTATTTT	CASSRGLAGGGGTDTQYF
.	TRBJ1-2	.	TRBV29-1	14	TGCAGCGAATCCGGTCCCGGGGGCGATCCTGGCTACACCTTC	CSESGPGGDPGYTF
TRBD2	TRBJ2-3	.	TRBV30	16	TGTGCCTGGAGCGCTATAGCGGGAGTACTGCCGGATACGCAGTATTTT	CAWSAIAGVLPDTQYF
.	TRBJ2-3	many	TRBV10-3	11	TGTGCCATCAGTTCCACAGATACGCAGTATTTT	CAISSTDTQYF
.	TRBJ2-1	.	TRBV19	12	TGTGCCAGTAGTGTGCCTAGTAGGGAGCAGTTCTTC	CASSVPSREQFF
TRBD1	TRBJ2-7	.	TRBV4-3	15	TGCGCCAGCAGCCAAGGACAGGGAACCACCTACGAGCAGTACTTC	CASSQGQGTTYEQYF
.	TRBJ1-1	.	TRBV7-2	13	TGTGCCAGCAGCGTTTCCCTGAACACTGAAGCTTTCTTT	CASSVSLNTEAFF
.	TRBJ2-5	.	TRBV12-5	10	TGTGCTAGTGGTTCGGAGACCCAGTACTTC	CASGSETQYF
.	TRBJ1-5	.	TRBV4-1	13	TGCGCCAGCAGCCAAGTTATGTATCAGCCCCAGCATTTT	CASSQVMYQPQHF
TRBD2	TRBJ2-1	.	TRBV4-2	15	TGTGCCAGCAGCCAAGATAGCGGGACCTACAATGAGCAGTTCTTC	CASSQDSGTYNEQFF
.	TRBJ2-1	few	TRBV6-6	12	TGTGCCAGCAGTTACAGGGCTAATGAGCAGTTCTTC	CASSYRANEQFF
.	TRBJ2-1	.	TRBV5-6	11	TGTGCCAGCAGCTACCTTGGCGAGCAGTTCTTC	CASSYLGEQFF
.	TRBJ1-3	.	TRBV11-2	13	TGTGCCAGCAGCCCAGGGGTTGGAAACACCATATATTTT	CASSPGVGNTIYF
.	TRBJ2-5	.	TRBV13	14	TGTGCCAGCAGCCCCGGGCAGGGAGGAGAGACCCAGTACTTC	CASSPGQGGETQYF